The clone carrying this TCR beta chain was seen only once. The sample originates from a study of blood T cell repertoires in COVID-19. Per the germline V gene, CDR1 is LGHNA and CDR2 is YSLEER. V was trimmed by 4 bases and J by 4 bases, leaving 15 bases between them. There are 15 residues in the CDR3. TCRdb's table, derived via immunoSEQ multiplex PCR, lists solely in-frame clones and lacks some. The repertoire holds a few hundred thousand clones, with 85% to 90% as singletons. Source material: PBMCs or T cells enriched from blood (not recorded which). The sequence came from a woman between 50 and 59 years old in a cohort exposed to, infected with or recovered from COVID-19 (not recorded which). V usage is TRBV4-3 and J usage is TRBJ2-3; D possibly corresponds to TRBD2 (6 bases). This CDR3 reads CASSLRGNPADTQYF. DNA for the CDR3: TGCGCCAGCAGCCTCCGGGGGAACCCCGCAGATACGCAGTATTTT.